Shown below are 24 T cell receptor beta chains from a single sample sequenced in a study of blood T cell repertoires in COVID-19. Produced via immunoSEQ multiplex PCR; TCRdb's table is partial and in-frame only. Of some 73,000 clones listed, 73% are singletons. The material sequenced was peripheral blood. The receptors stem from a man aged 55 to 70 with acute or convalescent COVID-19.

This clone was picked up many times. This chain connects TRBV6-5 to TRBJ1-2; perhaps TRBD1 as D (6 bases). There are 15 residues in the CDR3. V dropped 8 bases and J dropped 5 bases, with 21 bases sitting between them. Germline V gene data show CDR1 as MNHEY and CDR2 as SVGAGI. Here the CDR3 reads CASLTGLGSPYGYTF. For the CDR3, the DNA is TGTGCCAGCTTGACAGGTCTGGGTTCTCCATATGGCTACACCTTC.

V is TRBV21-1 and J is TRBJ1-3. TRBV21-1 is a pseudogene. The CDR3 length is 15 residues. The CDR3 is CASRLTLAPGNTIYF. The DNA for the CDR3 is TGTGCCAGCAGACTTACCTTAGCTCCTGGAAACACCATATATTTT.

The CDR3 DNA reads as TGTGCCAGCAGAAGGACAGGAGCACCCTACGAGCAGTACGTC. As protein: CASRRTGAPYEQYV. V gene TRBV2 combines with J gene TRBJ2-7; 7 nucleotides agree with TRBD1. CDR3 length: 14 residues. CDR1 and CDR2 (germline): SNHLY, FYNNEI. The V and J ends lost 6 bases and 2 bases, in that order; junction bases with no gene match: 7.

This sequence joins TRBV28 and TRBJ1-1, with 7 bases aligning to TRBD1. The CDR3 runs to 15 residues. The J segment lost 1 base and the V segment lost 7 bases, leaving 9 bases of the junction unmatched. Germline V gene data show CDR1 as MDHEN and CDR2 as SYDVKM. CDR3 sequence reads: CASTTSGGRNTEAFF. The DNA for the CDR3 is TGTGCCAGCACAACTTCAGGGGGGAGGAACACTGAAGCTTTCTTT.

The chain is built from TRBV10-3 and TRBJ2-2; D is ambiguous. Trimming removed 8 bases at V and 3 bases at J, with 4 bases between. Germline assignment: CDR1 ENHRY and CDR2 SYGVKD. The CDR3 extends over 11 amino acids. CDR3 residues: CAIGDTGELFF. The CDR3 bases are TGTGCCATCGGAGACACCGGGGAGCTGTTTTTT.

This chain joins TRBV12-3 or TRBV12-4 and TRBJ1-3; D is undetermined. The CDR3 runs 13 residues. The V end was cut by 3 bases, the J end by 0 bases, with 3 bases between. CDR3 DNA sequence: TGTGCCAGCAGTTTCTCCTCTGGAAACACCATATATTTT. Translating it yields CASSFSSGNTIYF.

This clone was observed a handful of times. The V call is TRBV2, the J call TRBJ2-7, with D possibly being TRBD2 (5 bases). The V gene lost 8 bases and the J gene lost 0 bases, with 14 bases spanning the gap. This CDR3 contains 14 residues. Germline V gives CDR1 SNHLY, CDR2 FYNNEI. CDR3 sequence (DNA): TGTGCCAGCGTACTAGTCCCGAGCTCCTACGAGCAGTACTTC. It encodes CASVLVPSSYEQYF.

The rearrangement links TRBV27 to TRBJ2-7, with TRBD1 as a possible D gene (5 bases). The V and J ends lost 5 bases and 0 bases respectively, with 14 bases between them. The CDR3 loop spans 15 amino acids. Germline loops: CDR1 MNHEY, CDR2 SMNVEV (reference sequence). This chain's CDR3 is CASSPQGGRSYEQYF. CDR3 DNA: TGTGCCAGCAGTCCGCAGGGTGGGCGCTCCTACGAGCAGTACTTC.

This clone came up once. In DNA form, the CDR3 reads TGTGCCAGTAGTACCGACAGGGGGCAAGATGAGCAGTTCTTC. Translation: CASSTDRGQDEQFF. The rearrangement links TRBV19 to TRBJ2-1; 10 bases align to TRBD1. This CDR3 has 14 residues. The V gene's germline CDR1 is LNHDA and CDR2 SQIVND (reference sequence). With 4 bases clipped from V and 8 bases from J, the junction kept 5 bases outside the gene matches. Full variable domain (remainder filled in from reference TRBV19 and TRBJ2-1): DGGITQSPKYLFRKEGQNVTLSCEQNLNHDAMYWYRQDPGQGLRLIYYSQIVNDFQKGDIAEGYSVSREKKESFPLTVTSAQKNPTAFYLCASSTDRGQDEQFFGPGTRLTVL.

This clone was found many times. The chain couples TRBV28 to TRBJ1-1; no definite D call. Germline V gene sequence: CDR1 MDHEN, CDR2 SYDVKM. V was pared by 6 bases and J by 0 bases, with 8 bases between. This CDR3 has 13 amino acids. This CDR3 is CASRIGVNTEAFF. In nucleotides, the CDR3 is TGTGCCAGCAGAATCGGAGTGAACACTGAAGCTTTCTTT.

This clone was recorded a few times. The chain combines TRBV4-1 with TRBJ2-1; tentative D call: TRBD2 (5 bases). V lost 5 bases to trimming and J lost 6 bases, with 11 bases between them. The germline gives CDR1 MGHRA, CDR2 YSYEKL. The CDR3 loop spans 13 amino acids. CDR3 in DNA: TGCGCCAGCAGCGAGGGAGAGCGCAATGAGCAGTTCTTC. Translation gives CASSEGERNEQFF.

The rearrangement links TRBV2 to TRBJ2-5; a weak D match, TRBD2 (7 bases). Trimming cost V 4 bases and J 7 bases, with 13 bases left between them. The CDR3 totals 13 residues. From germline, CDR1 is SNHLY and CDR2 FYNNEI. CDR3 amino acids: CASSVARGATQYF. The CDR3 DNA reads TGTGCCAGCAGTGTGGCTCGGGGGGCGACCCAGTACTTC.

This chain connects TRBV6-5 to TRBJ1-1; 7 bases map to TRBD1. In germline, CDR1 is MNHEY, CDR2 SVGAGI. The V gene end was trimmed by 2 bases and the J gene end by 2 bases; junction bases not matched to a gene: 5. The CDR3 sequence is 15 residues long. CDR3 sequence (DNA): TGTGCCAGCAGTTACCTCGGACAGGAAAACACTGAAGCTTTCTTT. Encoded protein: CASSYLGQENTEAFF.

V gene TRBV2 combines with J gene TRBJ2-7; D is perhaps TRBD1 (5 bases). The CDR3 has 12 residues. Germline V gene lookup returns CDR1 SNHLY and CDR2 FYNNEI. V shed 10 bases and J shed 0 bases, with 10 bases lying between them. CDR3 region: CATGRDSYEQYF. CDR3 sequence (DNA): TGTGCCACCGGCAGGGACTCCTACGAGCAGTACTTC.

The sample holds a few counts of this clone. The chain couples TRBV6-5 to TRBJ2-2; D unresolved. The germline V gene has CDR1 MNHEY and CDR2 SVGAGI. CDR3 length: 13 amino acids. V lost 8 bases and J lost 6, with 13 bases in between. CDR3 in amino acids: CASFPPGAGELFF. The CDR3 DNA reads as TGTGCCAGCTTCCCGCCCGGAGCCGGGGAGCTGTTTTTT.

The genes are TRBV6-5 and TRBJ2-6, with 7 nucleotides matching TRBD2. J gave up 4 bases and V 2 bases, and 5 bases lay outside the gene matches. The germline gives CDR1 MNHEY, CDR2 SVGAGI. This CDR3 has 16 amino acids. The CDR3 nucleotides read TGTGCCAGCAGTTACGAGGGAGGGTCCGGGGCCAACGTCCTGACTTTC. Translation: CASSYEGGSGANVLTF.

This clone was recorded only once. J is TRBJ2-7 and V is TRBV7-9; 9 positions agree with TRBD1. CDR1 SEHNR and CDR2 FQNEAQ come from the germline V gene (reference sequence). With V trimmed by 8 bases and J by 2 bases, 10 bases remained unmatched. The CDR3 extends over 15 amino acids. DNA of the CDR3: TGTGCCAGCGGATCGGACAGGGGTCCCACCTACGAGCAGTACGTC. Encoded protein: CASGSDRGPTYEQYV.

The J gene is TRBJ1-6, the V gene TRBV9, with D maybe TRBD1 (5 bases). This CDR3 comprises 17 residues. The V end was cut by 5 bases, the J end by 0 bases, with 15 bases between. The germline CDR1 and CDR2 sequences are SGDLS and YYNGEE. The CDR3 protein is CASSRTSGPSYNSPLHF. Written as DNA, the CDR3 is TGTGCCAGCAGTCGTACGTCAGGGCCCTCCTATAATTCACCCCTCCACTTT.

The chain employs TRBV9 and TRBJ1-2; 7 bases match TRBD1. In germline, CDR1 is SGDLS, CDR2 YYNGEE. The CDR3 runs to 15 residues. V shed 3 bases, J shed 8 bases, and the junction held 13 bases outside the gene matches. The CDR3 loop reads CASSADPRGLGGYTF. Written as DNA, the CDR3 is TGTGCCAGCAGCGCAGATCCCAGGGGGTTGGGCGGCTACACCTTC.

This rearrangement joins TRBV18 to TRBJ2-2, with TRBD1 as a possible D gene (6 bases). Trimming cost V 3 bases and J 7 bases, with 15 bases left between them. Germline V gene lookup returns CDR1 KGHSH and CDR2 LQKENI. The length of the CDR3 is 15 residues. CDR3 loop: CASSPGREGVGELFF. For the CDR3, the DNA is TGTGCCAGCTCACCGGGACGAGAGGGGGTCGGGGAGCTGTTTTTT.

This chain connects TRBV5-1 to TRBJ1-1, with 7 bases fitting TRBD1. Germline CDR1 is SGHRS and CDR2 is YFSETQ. After removal of 2 bases from V and 10 bases from J, the junction contained 11 bases not matched to a gene. The CDR3 totals 14 residues. As DNA, the CDR3 is TGCGCCAGCAGCTTTGGGGACAGCAGGGTAGGAGCTTTCTTT. It specifies CASSFGDSRVGAFF.

The chain couples TRBV4-1 to TRBJ2-2, with D tentatively TRBD2 (5 bases). The V gene lost 0 bases and the J gene lost 2 bases, with 16 bases spanning the gap. Germline V lookup: CDR1 MGHRA, CDR2 YSYEKL. CDR3 length: 18 residues. The DNA of the CDR3 is TGCGCCAGCAGCCAAGATTGGAGTCCCGGGAAAAACACCGGGGAGCTGTTTTTT. It encodes CASSQDWSPGKNTGELFF.

This clone was recorded at least ten times. This chain joins TRBV5-1 and TRBJ2-5; 12 bases are a match to TRBD2. Germline V lookup: CDR1 SGHRS, CDR2 YFSETQ. V lost 0 bases and J lost 1; bases outside the gene matches: 1. This CDR3 has 16 residues. For the CDR3, the DNA is TGCGCCAGCAGCTTGGGACTAGCGGGGGTCCAAGAGACCCAGTACTTC. Amino acids: CASSLGLAGVQETQYF.

J is TRBJ2-3 and V is TRBV6-4; 8 bases line up with TRBD2. The V gene's germline CDR1 is MRHNA and CDR2 SNTAGT. The CDR3 is 13 residues long. The V and J ends lost 8 bases and 5 bases, in that order; junction bases with no gene match: 6. CDR3 in amino acids: CASSAGELDTQYF. The CDR3 DNA follows: TGTGCCAGCTCAGCGGGAGAATTAGATACGCAGTATTTT.